The rows below give T cell receptor beta chains drawn from one sample of a study of shared clonotypes between healthy human individuals. TCRdb keeps only in-frame clones here, not all; method: immunoSEQ multiplex PCR. The sample lists millions of clones, over 85% occurring once. Sequencing input: naive CD4+ T cells sorted from blood. These receptors were taken from a man aged 18-30 years in good health. CDR3s include the opening cysteine and the closing phenylalanine or tryptophan. A D gene is named only where the DNA matches it firmly. Clone size appears in some rows only: once, few, many, or a class for an expanded clone.

abundance | j_gene | len | d_gene | v_gene | CDR3aa | CDR3nt
- | TRBJ1-5 | 16 | TRBD1 | TRBV7-2 | CASSLLGTASNQPQHF | TGTGCCAGCAGCTTATTGGGGACAGCTAGCAATCAGCCCCAGCATTTT
- | TRBJ2-1 | 15 | - | TRBV5-5 | CASSLEGTGHNEQFF | TGTGCCAGCAGCTTGGAAGGGACGGGACACAATGAGCAGTTCTTC
- | TRBJ2-5 | 13 | TRBD2 | TRBV11-2 | CASSWGGVETQYF | TGTGCCAGCAGCTGGGGGGGAGTAGAGACCCAGTACTTC
once | TRBJ1-4 | 14 | - | TRBV7-9 | CASSALGGNEKLFF | TGTGCCAGCAGCGCCTTAGGGGGGAATGAAAAACTGTTTTTT
- | TRBJ2-1 | 17 | TRBD2 | TRBV11-2 | CASSLRTSGVSYNEQFF | TGTGCCAGCAGCTTAAGGACTAGCGGGGTTTCCTACAATGAGCAGTTCTTC
- | TRBJ2-5 | 12 | - | TRBV28 | CASFHRQETQYF | TGTGCCAGCTTCCACAGGCAAGAGACCCAGTACTTC
- | TRBJ2-7 | 15 | - | TRBV7-2 | CASSLSTLPVYEQYF | TGTGCCAGCAGCTTGTCGACTCTACCGGTCTACGAGCAGTACTTC
- | TRBJ1-3 | 14 | - | TRBV27 | CASSLRGTGNTIYF | TGTGCCAGCAGTTTAAGAGGGACTGGAAACACCATATATTTT
- | TRBJ1-5 | 14 | - | TRBV28 | CASRGGGSNQPQHF | TGTGCCAGCAGAGGGGGAGGAAGCAATCAGCCCCAGCATTTT
once | TRBJ2-3 | 15 | - | TRBV7-2 | CASSLLRAIGDTQYF | TGTGCCAGCAGCTTACTAAGGGCCATCGGTGATACGCAGTATTTT
- | TRBJ2-3 | 13 | - | TRBV10-3 | CAISRTSTDTQYF | TGTGCCATCAGTAGGACTAGCACAGATACGCAGTATTTT
- | TRBJ1-6 | 17 | - | TRBV5-6 | CASSFLDGTSYNSPLHF | TGTGCCAGCAGCTTCTTAGACGGGACCTCCTATAATTCACCCCTCCACTTT
- | TRBJ2-7 | 15 | - | TRBV6-5 | CASSYLGGASYEQYF | TGTGCCAGCAGTTACCTAGGCGGAGCCTCCTACGAGCAGTACTTC
- | TRBJ2-7 | 15 | TRBD2 | TRBV5-6 | CASSLAGGRSDEQYF | TGTGCCAGCAGCTTGGCTGGCGGGAGGTCGGACGAGCAGTACTTC
- | TRBJ2-1 | 16 | TRBD2 | TRBV18 | CASSPQRGLVGDEQFF | TGTGCCAGCTCACCACAACGGGGACTAGTAGGCGATGAGCAGTTCTTC
- | TRBJ2-3 | 15 | - | TRBV9 | CASSVDPGGTDTQYF | TGTGCCAGCAGCGTAGATCCGGGAGGCACAGATACGCAGTATTTT
once | TRBJ2-1 | 15 | - | TRBV25-1 | CASSESDGSGDEQFF | TGTGCCAGCAGTGAATCTGACGGGAGCGGCGATGAGCAGTTCTTC
- | TRBJ2-5 | 14 | TRBD2 | TRBV2 | CASRDLAGQETQYF | TGTGCCAGCAGGGATCTAGCGGGCCAAGAGACCCAGTACTTC
- | TRBJ2-3 | 13 | - | TRBV5-4 | CASNDRVTDTQYF | TGTGCCAGCAACGACAGAGTCACAGATACGCAGTATTTT
- | TRBJ2-2 | 16 | - | TRBV7-9 | CASSSRSVVGSGELFF | TGTGCCAGCAGCTCAAGATCAGTGGTGGGATCCGGGGAGCTGTTTTTT
- | TRBJ2-3 | 16 | TRBD2 | TRBV5-4 | CASSSQTSGRANAQYF | TGTGCCAGCAGCTCGCAGACTAGCGGGAGGGCCAACGCGCAGTATTTT
- | TRBJ1-2 | 14 | - | TRBV6-4 | CASRADLGAGGYTF | TGTGCCAGCAGGGCTGATTTGGGGGCCGGTGGCTACACCTTC
- | TRBJ2-1 | 15 | TRBD2 | TRBV5-1 | CASTELAGAYNEQFF | TGCGCCAGCACCGAACTAGCGGGGGCCTACAATGAGCAGTTCTTC
- | TRBJ2-2 | 13 | TRBD1 | TRBV30 | CAWSVQGVGELFF | TGTGCCTGGAGTGTACAGGGGGTCGGGGAGCTGTTTTTT
- | TRBJ2-5 | 12 | - | TRBV18 | CASSRAGETQYF | TGTGCCAGCTCACGAGCCGGGGAGACCCAGTACTTC
- | TRBJ2-4 | 13 | - | TRBV19 | CASGTSAKNIQYF | TGTGCCAGTGGCACATCGGCCAAAAACATTCAGTACTTC
- | TRBJ1-6 | 17 | - | TRBV18 | CASSPSVSQGIPSPLHF | TGTGCCAGCTCACCAAGCGTCTCGCAGGGGATACCTTCACCCCTCCACTTT
- | TRBJ2-7 | 16 | TRBD2 | TRBV6-5 | CASSYSSSGNRYEQYF | TGTGCCAGCAGTTACTCTTCTAGCGGGAATCGATACGAGCAGTACTTC
once | TRBJ1-4 | 17 | - | TRBV6-4 | CASSDQWGLATNEKLFF | TGTGCCAGCAGTGATCAATGGGGTCTCGCAACTAATGAAAAACTGTTTTTT
- | TRBJ2-3 | 18 | TRBD2 | TRBV29-1 | CSVEDLGSLGRRADTQYF | TGCAGCGTTGAAGATCTTGGGTCTCTCGGGAGGCGAGCAGATACGCAGTATTTT
- | TRBJ1-2 | 13 | - | TRBV28 | CASNAGANHGYTF | TGTGCCAGCAATGCAGGCGCAAACCATGGCTACACCTTC
- | TRBJ2-7 | 13 | - | TRBV7-9 | CASSLTGSDEQYF | TGTGCCAGCAGCTTAACTGGATCCGACGAGCAGTACTTC
- | TRBJ1-1 | 14 | - | TRBV6-6 | CASSDPGGNTEAFF | TGTGCCAGCAGTGACCCTGGGGGGAACACTGAAGCTTTCTTT
- | TRBJ2-2 | 14 | TRBD2 | TRBV10-3 | CAIKAGDHAGELFF | TGTGCCATCAAAGCGGGAGACCACGCCGGGGAGCTGTTTTTT
- | TRBJ2-7 | 16 | TRBD1 | TRBV7-2 | CASSLGLDRLSYEQYF | TGTGCCAGCAGCCTAGGGTTGGACAGGCTATCCTACGAGCAGTACTTC
few | TRBJ1-1 | 12 | - | TRBV10-3 | CAISESEIRAFF | TGTGCCATCAGTGAGTCGGAGATCAGGGCTTTCTTT
- | TRBJ2-1 | 13 | - | TRBV5-6 | CASSLDRNNEQFF | TGTGCCAGCAGCCTTGACAGAAACAATGAGCAGTTCTTC